A single sample is the source of the 23 T cell receptor beta chains below, sequenced in a study of technical replicates of blood from several donors. Repertoires were generated with immunoSEQ multiplex PCR, while TCRdb's copy carries only in-frame clones and drops some. This table has approximately 85,000 clones, 90% to 95% appearing once. Sequencing used T cells isolated from PBMCs. Receptor source: a human donor in good health.

A single count supports this clone. This chain connects TRBV9 to TRBJ1-2; D not certain. This CDR3 region has 11 residues. Deletions cut 4 bases from V and 7 bases from J, with 8 bases between. The germline CDR1 and CDR2 sequences are SGDLS and YYNGEE. The CDR3 DNA reads TGTGCCAGCAGCACAATATCTGGCTACACCTTC. Translated, it gives CASSTISGYTF.

This clone showed up just once. The rearrangement uses TRBV19 and TRBJ1-1, with TRBD1 matching 11 bases. The CDR3 has 17 amino acids. V trimming: 7 bases; J trimming: 1 base; junction bases outside the gene matches: 11. Germline V gives CDR1 LNHDA, CDR2 SQIVND (reference sequence). CDR3 coding DNA: TGTGCCAGTACCACCTCCCGGGACAGGGGGAAGAACACTGAAGCTTTCTTT. Protein sequence: CASTTSRDRGKNTEAFF.

The gene calls are TRBV5-8 and TRBJ1-1; D is possibly TRBD1 (5 bases). There are 14 residues in the CDR3. V was cut by 4 bases and J by 5 bases, with 15 bases left in between. Germline loops: CDR1 SGHTS, CDR2 YDEGEE. CDR3 nucleotides: TGTGCCAGCAGCCGGGGGAGACAGAGAACTGAAGCTTTCTTT. Translating gives CASSRGRQRTEAFF.

This sequence joins TRBV29-1 and TRBJ1-2, with D possibly being TRBD1 (5 bases). The CDR3 is 13 amino acids. With 6 bases removed from V and 5 bases from J, the gap between germline ends came to 16 bases. Germline V gives CDR1 SQVTM, CDR2 ANQGSEA. CDR3 coding DNA: TGCAGCGTCAGAGGGGAGGTATATTATGGCTACACCTTC. Encoded protein: CSVRGEVYYGYTF.

The chain joins TRBV7-9 to TRBJ1-2, with 8 bases that match TRBD1. There are 15 residues in the CDR3. The junction had 5 bases not matched to a gene; V was cut back by 1 base and J by 4 bases. Germline values: CDR1 SEHNR, CDR2 FQNEAQ (reference sequence). CDR3 DNA sequence: TGTGCCAGCAGCTTAGAAGGACAGGGTAGCTATGGCTACACCTTC. This encodes CASSLEGQGSYGYTF.

J is TRBJ1-2 and V is TRBV6-5; 7 positions agree with TRBD1. The CDR3 is made up of 14 amino acids. Per germline, CDR1 MNHEY and CDR2 SVGAGI. With 5 bases clipped from V and 7 bases from J, the junction kept 10 bases outside the gene matches. This chain's CDR3 is CASSRFPRQGGYTF. CDR3 DNA sequence: TGTGCCAGCAGTCGGTTCCCTCGACAGGGTGGCTACACCTTC.

The chain uses TRBV7-9 and TRBJ1-1, with D perhaps TRBD1 (5 bases). CDR1 and CDR2 from the germline V gene are SEHNR and FQNEAQ (reference sequence). The germline V and J ends were trimmed by 3 bases and 4 bases, with 9 bases remaining between them. This CDR3 is 13 amino acids long. The chain's CDR3 is CASSFPGGTEAFF. In DNA form, the CDR3 reads TGTGCCAGCAGCTTCCCGGGGGGCACTGAAGCTTTCTTT. The full variable domain, with the rest looked up from reference TRBV7-9 and TRBJ1-1, is DTGVSQNPRHKITKRGQNVTFRCDPISEHNRLYWYRQTLGQGPEFLTYFQNEAQLEKSRLLSDRFSAERPKGSFSTLEIQRTEQGDSAMYLCASSFPGGTEAFFGQGTRLTVV.

V gene TRBV6-5 combines with J gene TRBJ1-4; 7 bases match TRBD1. CDR1 MNHEY and CDR2 SVGAGI come from the germline V gene. With V trimmed by 6 bases and J by 8 bases, 9 bases remained unmatched. This CDR3 comprises 14 residues. The CDR3 protein is CASSLDRVREKLFF. The CDR3, as DNA: TGTGCCAGCAGCCTAGACAGGGTCAGGGAAAAACTGTTTTTT.

This chain's CDR3 is CASSPGSTNYGYTF. The CDR3 bases are TGCGCCAGCAGCCCGGGATCTACTAACTATGGCTACACCTTC. The chain joins TRBV10-1 to TRBJ1-2; the D is unclear. Trimming shortened V by 6 bases and J by 0 bases, and 11 bases separated the two germline ends. Germline V gene sequence: CDR1 WNHNN, CDR2 SYGVQD (reference sequence). The CDR3 loop spans 14 amino acids.

V gene TRBV7-2 combines with J gene TRBJ2-6; 15 nucleotides match TRBD2. Trimming cost V 6 bases and J 4 bases; bases outside gene matches: 10. The CDR3 is 19 residues long. Germline CDR1 and CDR2: SGHTA and FQGNSA. CDR3 protein: CASRPIGLAGGSGANVLTF. For the CDR3, the DNA is TGTGCCAGCAGGCCGATTGGACTAGCGGGAGGGTCCGGGGCCAACGTCCTGACTTTC.

The J gene is TRBJ2-7, the V gene TRBV9, with 12 bases identical to TRBD1. After removal of 0 bases from V and 7 bases from J, the junction contained 5 bases not matched to a gene. Germline V gene lookup returns CDR1 SGDLS and CDR2 YYNGEE. This CDR3 contains 15 residues. The CDR3 nucleotides are TGTGCCAGCAGCGTAGAGGGGACAGGGGGCTGGGAGCAGTACTTC. It translates to CASSVEGTGGWEQYF.

This rearrangement joins TRBV5-1 to TRBJ2-5; weak D call: TRBD1 (5 bases). Germline CDR1 reads SGHRS; CDR2 reads YFSETQ. This CDR3 region has 13 residues. V lost 1 base and J lost 5, with 9 bases in between. The DNA for the CDR3 is TGCGCCAGCAGCTTGTCAGGGCATGAGACCCAGTACTTC. This encodes CASSLSGHETQYF.

This clone showed up just once. This chain connects TRBV27 to TRBJ2-3, with D unclear. Trimming removed 6 bases at V and 2 bases at J, with 15 bases between. This CDR3 is built from 15 residues. Germline assignment: CDR1 MNHEY and CDR2 SMNVEV (reference sequence). This CDR3 reads CASSPLGLDTDTQYF. The CDR3 DNA sequence: TGTGCCAGCAGCCCCTTGGGCCTCGACACAGATACGCAGTATTTT.

The count of this clone is one. V is TRBV29-1 and J is TRBJ2-3; weak D call: TRBD1 (5 bases). The CDR3 is made up of 15 amino acids. From germline, CDR1 is SQVTM and CDR2 ANQGSEA. V lost 4 bases and J lost 0, with 14 bases in between. The CDR3 spells CSVVRGARSTDTQYF. The DNA for the CDR3 is TGCAGCGTTGTGCGTGGGGCGAGGAGCACAGATACGCAGTATTTT.

This chain connects TRBV7-9 to TRBJ1-2, with D possibly being TRBD1 (6 bases). Between the trimmed V and J ends, which lost 8 bases and 6 bases, there was a span of 16 bases. CDR1 and CDR2 from the germline V gene are SEHNR and FQNEAQ (reference sequence). The CDR3 extends over 13 amino acids. CDR3 bases: TGTGCCAGCTCATACAGGGATTTCAATGGCTACACCTTC. Protein sequence: CASSYRDFNGYTF.

The V and J genes are TRBV10-3 and TRBJ2-7, with 7 bases matching TRBD1. CDR1 ENHRY and CDR2 SYGVKD come from the germline V gene. V gave up 11 bases and J gave up 1 base; unmatched junction bases: 5. This CDR3 is 12 amino acids long. CDR3 coding DNA: TGTGCCCATGGGGGACAGTCCTACGAGCAGTACTTC. Residues: CAHGGQSYEQYF.

This chain uses TRBV27 with TRBJ2-3; D ambiguous. CDR1 and CDR2 (germline): MNHEY, SMNVEV (reference sequence). This CDR3 has 15 residues. The germline V and J ends were trimmed by 6 bases and 2 bases, with 15 bases remaining between them. CDR3 DNA: TGTGCCAGCAGCCTGACTTTTTCCCTCACAGATACGCAGTATTTT. This encodes CASSLTFSLTDTQYF.

The chain has TRBV27 and TRBJ2-5; TRBD2 matches at 11 bases. V shed 3 bases and J 4 bases; nucleotides not matched to a gene: 7. CDR1 is MNHEY and CDR2 is SMNVEV in the germline V gene (reference sequence). This CDR3 region has 16 residues. CDR3 amino acids: CASSFVLAGAAETQYF. CDR3 nucleotides: TGTGCCAGCAGTTTCGTACTAGCGGGAGCAGCAGAGACCCAGTACTTC.

The chain uses TRBV14 and TRBJ1-4, with D tentatively TRBD1 (6 bases). The CDR3 has 19 amino acids. V was pared by 0 bases and J by 5 bases, with 22 bases between. CDR1 SGHDN and CDR2 FVKESK come from the germline V gene. The DNA for the CDR3 is TGTGCCAGCAGCCAAGATCTTCACGTACGGAGCAGGGGAAATGAAAAACTGTTTTTT. This codes for CASSQDLHVRSRGNEKLFF.

The chain links TRBV2 to TRBJ1-1, with 9 nucleotides matching TRBD1. The CDR3 has 15 amino acids. In germline, CDR1 is SNHLY, CDR2 FYNNEI. Losses at the gene ends were 0 bases for V and 4 bases for J; bases not matched to a gene: 3. CDR3 sequence reads: CASSEAVTGGTEAFF. CDR3 DNA sequence: TGTGCCAGCAGTGAAGCTGTGACAGGGGGCACTGAAGCTTTCTTT.

The chain couples TRBV5-1 to TRBJ1-2, with a possible D match to TRBD1 (6 bases). The CDR3 totals 15 residues. Trimming removed 4 bases at V and 3 bases at J, with 16 bases between. Germline CDR1 and CDR2: SGHRS and YFSETQ. The CDR3 DNA is TGCGCCAGCAGCAGCCGGGCAGGGGTGGACTATGGCTACACCTTC. Translation gives CASSSRAGVDYGYTF.

The chain is built from TRBV9 and TRBJ1-4, with 11 positions matching TRBD1. The CDR3 is made up of 17 amino acids. Germline loops: CDR1 SGDLS, CDR2 YYNGEE. The V gene end was trimmed by 3 bases and the J gene end by 0 bases; junction bases not matched to a gene: 4. The CDR3: CASSADRGPPTNEKLFF. CDR3 DNA: TGTGCCAGCAGCGCGGACAGGGGGCCCCCAACTAATGAAAAACTGTTTTTT.

The CDR3 coding sequence is TGTGCCAGCAGTGGCGCTGAGGGCAGGACTAACTATGGCTACACCTTC. Encoded protein: CASSGAEGRTNYGYTF. The gene calls are TRBV2 and TRBJ1-2; D gene ambiguous. The CDR3 runs to 16 residues. Per the germline V gene, CDR1 is SNHLY and CDR2 is FYNNEI. V lost 4 bases, J lost 0 bases, and 15 bases lay in between.